Here is one T cell receptor beta chain with its context. Its antigen is currently unknown. The sample originates from a study of multiple sclerosis patients with progressive multifocal leukoencephalopathy. General study findings and limits: Clones expanded at PML were already present before and during natalizumab.

The V end lost 2 bases, the J end lost 1 base, and 9 bases lay between the germline ends. Looked up from germline, CDR1 is SGHTA and CDR2 is FQGNSA. CDR3 length equals 14 residues. The time point was: time of PML onset. Natalizumab-treated patients developed PML between about 16 and 56 months into natalizumab therapy. The T3 samples were drawn when PML began. Each PCR contained spiked synthetic TR CDR3 controls spanning every V-J pairing. The table came from immunoSEQ multiplex PCR; TCRdb's copy has only in-frame clones and leaves some out. The data hold roughly 32,000 clones, with about 88% observed a single time.

This sequence joins TRBV7-2 and TRBJ2-7, with D uncertain. The clonotype was recovered from a human donor with progressive multifocal leukoencephalopathy. Sequences were derived from PBMCs, sampled from a patient treated with natalizumab. In DNA form, the CDR3 reads TGTGCCAGCAGCTTATTTCCCCGGTCCTACGAGCAGTACTTC. This gives the protein CASSLFPRSYEQYF.